Described below is a single T cell receptor beta chain sequence and its context. No antigen is known for it. Every TCR cDNA molecule bore its own unique molecular identifier. TCRdb reprocessed the 5' RACE reads via MiXCR and lists one record per CDR3 protein. The data hold about 92,000 distinct CDR3 sequences, with 12% observed a single time. This sample is part of a study of spatial heterogeneity in lung cancer. Background on the study: Every unique TCR and UMI combination, on average, appeared more than ten times in raw reads.

Time point of the sample: sample taken at primary tumor resection. Whole RNA from tumor, nontumor lung or frozen PBMC was sequenced unsorted. The cohort: 70 to 75 early-stage, untreated non-small cell lung cancer patients. The CDR3 has 15 amino acids. Per the germline V gene, CDR1 is DFQATT and CDR2 is SNEGSKA (reference sequence). Unmatched junction bases numbered 7, after V lost 1 base and J lost 5 bases. Study-wide results and limits: Resection blood, more than follow-up blood, showed ubiquitous expanded tumor TCRs.

V gene TRBV20-1 combines with J gene TRBJ1-5; 8 bases fit TRBD1. The clonotype comes from a male donor with early-stage non-small cell lung cancer. The sample here was PBMCs, taken at surgery. CDR3 nucleotides: TGCAGTGCTAGAGGAGGACAGGGTGGAGATCAGCCCCAGCATTTT. Translating it yields CSARGGQGGDQPQHF.